This T cell receptor beta chain was profiled in a study of blood T cell repertoires in COVID-19. Background on the study: T cells, B-cell-depleted T cells, or PBMCs supplied cDNA or gDNA.

Germline V gene sequence: CDR1 SGHRS, CDR2 YFSETQ. Losses at the gene ends were 0 bases for V and 6 bases for J; bases not matched to a gene: 9. CDR3 length equals 15 residues. Sequenced by immunoSEQ multiplex PCR; TCRdb stores in-frame clones only, minus some. The data show roughly 500,000 clones, 89% seen once. The chain carries TRBV5-1 and TRBJ2-7; 7 bases are a match to TRBD2. Sequenced sample: peripheral blood. The sequence derives from a man between 18 and 35 years old with COVID-19, enrolled during active disease. The CDR3 region has the DNA TGCGCCAGCAGCTTGGCCAGCGGGATGGTTCCCGAGCAGTACTTC. This encodes CASSLASGMVPEQYF.